Listed below are T cell receptor beta chains from one sample, sequenced in a study of T cells after yellow fever vaccination. A single record per CDR3 protein comes from TCRdb applying MiXCR to the 5' RACE reads. Of some 260,000 distinct CDR3 sequences in the sample, around 4.9% were seen once. This specimen was CD4+ T cells sorted from PBMCs, taken on the day of the yellow fever booster vaccination. The source of these receptors is a young man who received the YFV17D yellow fever vaccine. Each CDR3 is given with its conserved first and last residue. D genes are given only for firm matches. For some rows the clone size is stated as once, few or many, or as a class when expanded; others skip it.

D,V,size,J,DNA,CDR3
-,TRBV9,few,TRBJ1-1,TGTGCCAGCAGCCCTCGCGGGAACACTTACACTGAAGCTTTCTTT,CASSPRGNTYTEAFF
-,TRBV25-1,-,TRBJ1-2,TGTGCCAGCAGTGACCCGGGCTATGGCTACACCTTC,CASSDPGYGYTF
-,TRBV7-9,-,TRBJ2-7,TGTGCCAGCAGCTTAGCCAACTACGAGCAGTACTTC,CASSLANYEQYF
-,TRBV6-5,many,TRBJ1-2,TGTGCCAGCAGTTACGCCTCCTTTCGAGGCTACACCTTC,CASSYASFRGYTF
-,TRBV10-3,many,TRBJ2-5,TGTGCCATCAGTGAGTCGGGGCACCACTTAGAGACCCAGTACTTC,CAISESGHHLETQYF
TRBD1,TRBV28,-,TRBJ1-5,TGTGCCAGCAGTTTGGGGGGGACAGGGGGCGGTCAGCCCCAGCATTTT,CASSLGGTGGGQPQHF
-,TRBV5-5,few,TRBJ1-5,TGTGCCAGCAGCCGCGGAGAGGGAGTACGGCAGCCCCAGCATTTT,CASSRGEGVRQPQHF
TRBD2,TRBV12-3/TRBV12-4,many,TRBJ2-5,TGTGCCAGCAGTTTTCGAGCGGGGGGAGGGGAGACCCAGTACTTC,CASSFRAGGGETQYF
-,TRBV5-6,-,TRBJ1-2,TGTGCCAGCAGCTTGGCCGCGGGACCAGGCGGCTATGGCTACACCTTC,CASSLAAGPGGYGYTF
-,TRBV20-1,-,TRBJ2-3,TGCAGTGCTAGAGACGTAGCGGCGGGAGATACGCAGTATTTT,CSARDVAAGDTQYF
-,TRBV5-1,many,TRBJ2-4,TGCGCCAGCAGCTCCATGGGGCAGGCCAGGACTCAGTACTTC,CASSSMGQARTQYF
-,TRBV6-1,few,TRBJ1-1,TGTGCCAGCAGTCGGGGGGGGTCGAACTCTGAAGCTTTCTTT,CASSRGGSNSEAFF
TRBD1,TRBV12-3/TRBV12-4,-,TRBJ1-5,TGTGCCAGCAGTTTCACAGGGGGCCACCAGCCCCAGCATTTT,CASSFTGGHQPQHF
-,TRBV5-5,few,TRBJ1-2,TGTGCCAGCAGCTTGGGAAACGGACAGACCTATGGCTACACCTTC,CASSLGNGQTYGYTF
TRBD1,TRBV2,-,TRBJ1-3,TGTGCCAGCAGTGTCACAGGGGCTGGAAACACCATATATTTT,CASSVTGAGNTIYF
TRBD2,TRBV11-2,many,TRBJ2-5,TGTGCCAGTCGGCGGACTAGCGGAACTACAGAGACCCAGTACTTC,CASRRTSGTTETQYF
-,TRBV5-4,-,TRBJ2-7,TGTGCCAGCAGCGATAAGGGGACCCTAACCTACGAGCAGTACTTC,CASSDKGTLTYEQYF
-,TRBV6-2/TRBV6-3,many,TRBJ1-1,TGTGCCAGCAGTTACCTCCCCACTGTGGAAGCTTTCTTT,CASSYLPTVEAFF
TRBD2,TRBV28,-,TRBJ2-3,TGTGCCAGCAGTTCCTGGACTAGCGGGGGCGTGAGCACAGATACGCAGTATTTT,CASSSWTSGGVSTDTQYF
-,TRBV29-1,many,TRBJ2-1,TGCAGCGTTCCGGCTGCGGACAGACGACTTGACAATGAGCAGTTCTTC,CSVPAADRRLDNEQFF
-,TRBV5-5,many,TRBJ1-1,TGTGCCAGCAGCTTGGTCCGGGGCCCCCAGCAGGACACTGAAGCTTTCTTT,CASSLVRGPQQDTEAFF
TRBD2,TRBV7-8,many,TRBJ2-7,TGTGCCAGCAGTCTAGCGGGGGGGTACGAGCAGTACTTC,CASSLAGGYEQYF
-,TRBV24-1,few,TRBJ2-2,TGTGCCACCAACGGACAGACCGGGGAGCTGTTTTTT,CATNGQTGELFF
-,TRBV23-1,few,TRBJ2-5,TGCGCCAGCAGTCAAATCGCAAACCAAGAGACCCAGTACTTC,CASSQIANQETQYF
TRBD1,TRBV6-5,few,TRBJ1-1,TGTGCCAGCAGTTACTCGACAGGGGTATTAGGCACTGAAGCTTTCTTT,CASSYSTGVLGTEAFF
-,TRBV11-2,-,TRBJ1-6,TGTGCCAGCAGACCCCCCTTCGGGGGCGGTATTTCACCCCTCCACTTT,CASRPPFGGGISPLHF
-,TRBV5-6,many,TRBJ1-1,TGTGCCAGCAGCTTTTCTGAAGGCACTGAAGCTTTCTTT,CASSFSEGTEAFF
-,TRBV6-2/TRBV6-3,few,TRBJ2-7,TGTGCCAGCAGTTACGGTGTGGCCAGCAACGAGCAGTACTTC,CASSYGVASNEQYF
-,TRBV23-1,few,TRBJ1-1,TGCGCCAGCAGTCGGGGGCCGCTACCCCCCCCTGAAGCTTTCTTT,CASSRGPLPPPEAFF
-,TRBV4-1,many,TRBJ2-2,TGCGCCAGCAGCCAAACCCCTGGGGCGTACACCGGGGAGCTGTTTTTT,CASSQTPGAYTGELFF
TRBD1,TRBV5-1,-,TRBJ2-7,TGCGCCAGTAGAGACGAGACAGGGACCTACGAGCAGTACTTC,CASRDETGTYEQYF
TRBD1,TRBV20-1,-,TRBJ2-1,TGCAGTGCTACCAGACAGGGCCATGAGCAGTTCTTC,CSATRQGHEQFF
TRBD2,TRBV5-1,-,TRBJ2-5,TGCGCCAGCAGCTTGAGTCGCCGGGGGGGCACGGAGACCCAGTACTTC,CASSLSRRGGTETQYF
TRBD2,TRBV6-2/TRBV6-3,-,TRBJ2-1,TGTGCCAGCAGTTATTGGGGTAGCGGGGGGCCCTACAATGAGCAGTTCTTC,CASSYWGSGGPYNEQFF
-,TRBV7-2,few,TRBJ2-1,TGTGCCAGCGGGTCCTTCGGGAATGAGCAGTTCTTC,CASGSFGNEQFF
TRBD1,TRBV7-2,-,TRBJ1-5,TGTGCCAGCAGCTCGATTTCCGGGACAGGAACGCAAAGCAATCAGCCCCAGCATTTT,CASSSISGTGTQSNQPQHF
TRBD2,TRBV10-3,few,TRBJ2-3,TGTGCCACCCACCTCGGCGGGGGGGGCACAGATACGCAGTATTTT,CATHLGGGGTDTQYF
TRBD1,TRBV3-1,few,TRBJ2-2,TGTGCCAGCCAGGGACAGACGAACACCGGGGAGCTGTTTTTT,CASQGQTNTGELFF
-,TRBV5-1,many,TRBJ1-1,TGCGCCAGCAGCCCGGACAGTACGAACACTGAAGCTTTCTTT,CASSPDSTNTEAFF
-,TRBV9,few,TRBJ2-3,TGTGCCAGCAGCGTAGCCCCCTCTAGAGAAGATACGCAGTATTTT,CASSVAPSREDTQYF
TRBD1,TRBV28,once,TRBJ1-2,TGTGCCAGCTATACAGGGGGCGGTGGCTACACCTTC,CASYTGGGGYTF
-,TRBV5-1,many,TRBJ2-2,TGCGCCAGCAGCTTCTCGCAGGGCGGCGGGGAGCTGTTTTTT,CASSFSQGGGELFF
-,TRBV7-6,few,TRBJ1-2,TGTGCCAGCAGCCCACCGGTCTCCGGCTATGGCTACACCTTC,CASSPPVSGYGYTF
-,TRBV12-3/TRBV12-4,few,TRBJ1-6,TGTGCCAGCAGTTTAACCAGCTTGGATTCACCCCTCCACTTT,CASSLTSLDSPLHF
-,TRBV20-1,few,TRBJ2-5,TGCAGTGCCCTAGACAGTTTACAAGAGACCCAGTACTTC,CSALDSLQETQYF
TRBD1,TRBV18,few,TRBJ1-5,TGTGCCAGCTCGGGGACAGGGGGGACCGACCCCCAGCATTTT,CASSGTGGTDPQHF
-,TRBV7-2,many,TRBJ2-5,TGTGCCAGCAGCGTCCAAGGGCCAGCGACCGAAGAGACCCAGTACTTC,CASSVQGPATEETQYF
-,TRBV7-2,few,TRBJ1-2,TGTGCCAGCAGCTTTCCCGGGACCTATGGCTACACCTTC,CASSFPGTYGYTF
-,TRBV30,few,TRBJ2-1,TGTGCCTGGAGGCCCTTTCTCAGGGGAGGGAATGAGCAGTTCTTC,CAWRPFLRGGNEQFF
TRBD2,TRBV20-1,few,TRBJ2-5,TGCAGTGCTAGAGCCCAGGGCGGGGGGCTAGAGACCCAGTACTTC,CSARAQGGGLETQYF
-,TRBV4-3,few,TRBJ2-1,TGCGCCAGCAGCCAAGAGGGCAATGAGCAGTTCTTC,CASSQEGNEQFF
-,TRBV4-1,many,TRBJ2-2,TGCGCCAGCAATCTACACTGGGGAAACACCGGGGAGCTGTTTTTT,CASNLHWGNTGELFF
-,TRBV3-1,-,TRBJ2-5,TGTGCCAGCAGCCAAGATTTCGGTCGCAGGGATGAGACCCAGTACTTC,CASSQDFGRRDETQYF
TRBD1,TRBV4-1,few,TRBJ1-3,TGCGCCAGCAGCCAAGGGGGACAGGGGGCCCGAGGAAACACCATATATTTT,CASSQGGQGARGNTIYF
TRBD1,TRBV3-1,few,TRBJ1-1,TGTGCCAGCAGCCCCGGGACAGCCGGAGCTTTCTTT,CASSPGTAGAFF
-,TRBV20-1,-,TRBJ2-5,TGCAGTGCGAGTTGGGGGGCCAAAGAGACCCAGTACTTC,CSASWGAKETQYF
TRBD1,TRBV3-1,many,TRBJ1-4,TGTGCCAGCAGCCAATTCTTGAGCGACAGGGATGAAAAACTGTTTTTT,CASSQFLSDRDEKLFF
-,TRBV20-1,many,TRBJ1-5,TGCAGTGCCCCCCCTGGGGGAGGTCAGCCCCAGCATTTT,CSAPPGGGQPQHF
-,TRBV5-1,few,TRBJ2-3,TGCGCCAGCGGCAGACAGGAAGGCACAGATACGCAGTATTTT,CASGRQEGTDTQYF
-,TRBV5-1,few,TRBJ1-1,TGCGCCAGCAGATTTACAGGGTGGACTGAAGCTTTCTTT,CASRFTGWTEAFF